The 31 T cell receptor beta chains in this list originate from one sample, sequenced in a study of identical twins. Each CDR3 protein is one row after TCRdb ran MiXCR on the 5' RACE reads. The sample records 350,000 to 500,000 distinct CDR3 sequences, under 20% being singletons. The sequenced sample consisted of naive T cells sorted from blood. The origin of the receptors is a man aged 50 to 59 in good health.

This clonotype came up a few times. The chain couples TRBV28 to TRBJ1-4; TRBD1 might be the D (5 bases). V was trimmed by 5 bases and J by 8 bases, leaving 15 bases between them. Germline CDR1 reads MDHEN; CDR2 reads SYDVKM. The CDR3 length is 14 residues. This chain's CDR3 is CASSPRGGREKLFF. The CDR3 nucleotides are TGTGCCAGCAGTCCGCGGGGGGGTCGAGAAAAACTGTTTTTT.

J is TRBJ2-7 and V is TRBV6-2 or TRBV6-3; D is possibly TRBD1 (5 bases). The CDR3 contains 14 residues. CDR1 is MNHEY and CDR2 is SVGEGT in the germline V gene. The V end lost 2 bases, the J end lost 2 bases, and 10 bases lay between the germline ends. CDR3 in amino acids: CASSYRGDTYEQYF. CDR3 coding DNA: TGTGCCAGCAGTTACAGGGGTGATACCTACGAGCAGTACTTC.

This rearrangement joins TRBV6-2 or TRBV6-3 to TRBJ1-4, with D unclear. Germline-derived CDR1 and CDR2 are MNHEY and SVGEGT. The germline V and J ends were trimmed by 8 bases and 8 bases, with 15 bases remaining between them. The CDR3 runs to 13 residues. CDR3 bases: TGTGCCAGCTGTGACTCGTTTGGGGAAAAACTGTTTTTT. This translates into CASCDSFGEKLFF.

The chain joins TRBV10-3 to TRBJ2-1; D unresolved. V was cut by 6 bases and J by 6 bases, with 12 bases left in between. This CDR3 spans 13 amino acids. Looked up from germline, CDR1 is ENHRY and CDR2 is SYGVKD. CDR3: CAIRETTLNEQFF. CDR3 DNA sequence: TGTGCCATCAGAGAAACCACTCTCAATGAGCAGTTCTTC.

This clonotype came up a few times. The rearrangement links TRBV7-2 to TRBJ2-1, with 10 positions matching TRBD2. Trimming cost V 6 bases and J 7 bases; bases outside gene matches: 15. The V gene's germline CDR1 is SGHTA and CDR2 FQGNSA. This CDR3 comprises 17 residues. The CDR3 DNA follows: TGTGCCAGCAGTACATACGGTCTAGCGGGAGTTGGTAATGAGCAGTTCTTC. Residues: CASSTYGLAGVGNEQFF.

The chain is built from TRBV10-3 and TRBJ2-1; 9 nucleotides agree with TRBD1. The trim removed 10 bases at V and 8 bases at J, leaving 18 bases unmatched. The CDR3 runs 16 residues. The germline gives CDR1 ENHRY, CDR2 SYGVKD. In nucleotides, the CDR3 is TGTGCCAGCATCCCACAAGCGGGACAGGGAAGGGATGAGCAGTTCTTC. Translation gives CASIPQAGQGRDEQFF.

The V and J genes are TRBV4-2 and TRBJ1-5; unclear D gene. The CDR3 covers 15 residues. Trimming left V 0 bases short and J 7 bases short, with 13 bases between. Germline V gene sequence: CDR1 LGHNA, CDR2 YNFKEQ. Here the CDR3 reads CASSQDRRGGQPQHF. As DNA, the CDR3 is TGTGCCAGCAGCCAAGATCGACGGGGAGGCCAGCCCCAGCATTTT.

This clonotype was counted a single time. Being one base from a much bigger clone, this may be a read error. This sequence joins TRBV5-6 and TRBJ1-2; TRBD1 matches 10 bases. This CDR3 spans 14 amino acids. Per germline, CDR1 SGHDT and CDR2 YYEEEE. The CDR3 here is CASSSTGGEWGYPF. CDR3 nucleotides: TGTGCCAGCAGCTCGACAGGGGGCGAGTGGGGCTACCCCTTC.

This clonotype appeared many times. The CDR3 DNA is TGTGCCAGCTCACCTACACCGGGACAGGGAATCTACGAGCAGTACTTC. This codes for CASSPTPGQGIYEQYF. V is TRBV18 and J is TRBJ2-7; 9 nucleotides agree with TRBD1. Trimming at V came to 3 bases and at J to 3 bases, leaving 9 bases not matched to a gene. Per the germline V gene, CDR1 is KGHSH and CDR2 is LQKENI. The CDR3 consists of 16 residues.

This clonotype has a count of ten or more. V is TRBV28 and J is TRBJ2-3, with D unresolved. The CDR3 has 13 amino acids. Trimming stripped 11 bases from V and 0 bases from J, with 12 bases between. Germline values: CDR1 MDHEN, CDR2 SYDVKM. CDR3 DNA sequence: TGTGCCTTAAGAAGGCCTAGCACAGATACGCAGTATTTT. Amino acids: CALRRPSTDTQYF.

The chain combines TRBV7-2 with TRBJ2-1, with D unresolved. This CDR3 spans 14 amino acids. V shed 5 bases and J shed 0 bases, with 8 bases lying between them. Germline CDR1 reads SGHTA; CDR2 reads FQGNSA. The CDR3 here is CASSPKGSYNEQFF. CDR3 DNA sequence: TGTGCCAGCAGCCCTAAGGGCTCCTACAATGAGCAGTTCTTC.

This clonotype occurred many times. The chain carries TRBV5-1 and TRBJ2-5; the D call may be TRBD1 or TRBD2 (5 bases each). This CDR3 spans 17 amino acids. The ends were cut back, 1 base at V and 6 bases at J, with 22 bases in the middle. CDR1 is SGHRS, CDR2 YFSETQ, per germline. CDR3 sequence: CASSLPSGGGEIQTQYF. For the CDR3, the DNA is TGCGCCAGCAGCTTGCCCTCAGGTGGGGGTGAGATACAGACCCAGTACTTC.

This chain uses TRBV5-6 with TRBJ2-7; D is uncertain. Germline V gene sequence: CDR1 SGHDT, CDR2 YYEEEE. V was pared by 0 bases and J by 1 base, with 5 bases between. The CDR3 runs 13 residues. In DNA form, the CDR3 reads TGTGCCAGCAGCTTGGTTATTTCCTACGAGCAGTACTTC. It is translated as CASSLVISYEQYF.

The table lists this clonotype with many counts. V gene TRBV15 combines with J gene TRBJ2-7; 7 nucleotides match TRBD1. V gave up 0 bases and J gave up 4 bases; unmatched junction bases: 6. The CDR3 covers 15 residues. CDR1 LNHNV and CDR2 YYDKDF come from the germline V gene (reference sequence). Here the CDR3 reads CATSRDRSRGYEQYF. The CDR3 region has the DNA TGTGCCACCAGCAGAGATCGGTCCAGGGGGTACGAGCAGTACTTC.

V usage is TRBV6-2 or TRBV6-3 and J usage is TRBJ2-1; D not certain. Trimming left V 3 bases short and J 9 bases short, with 12 bases between. The CDR3 is 13 amino acids. The V gene's germline CDR1 is MNHEY and CDR2 SVGEGT. The CDR3: CASSYSLNSEQFF. CDR3 DNA sequence: TGTGCCAGCAGTTATTCTCTGAACAGTGAGCAGTTCTTC.

In DNA, the CDR3 is TGCAGTGCTAACTACTTGGACGGTTTTTATGGCTACACCTTC. It is translated as CSANYLDGFYGYTF. This chain links TRBV20-1 with TRBJ1-2; no definite D call. Trimming removed 4 bases at V and 5 bases at J, with 17 bases between. The V gene's germline CDR1 is DFQATT and CDR2 SNEGSKA (reference sequence). The CDR3 covers 14 residues.

The V call is TRBV12-3 or TRBV12-4, the J call TRBJ2-1; TRBD1 aligns across 8 bases. V was clipped by 5 bases and J by 7 bases; unmatched bases: 13. The CDR3 has 16 amino acids. The CDR3 sequence: CASSPHLRGRGNEQFF. The CDR3 nucleotides read TGTGCCAGCAGTCCTCACCTCAGGGGGCGCGGGAATGAGCAGTTCTTC.

The J gene is TRBJ2-3, the V gene TRBV5-1; either TRBD1 or TRBD2 may supply D (5 bases each). The germline V gene encodes CDR1 SGHRS and CDR2 YFSETQ. The CDR3 consists of 16 residues. Trimming pared 0 bases from V and 2 bases from J, leaving 13 bases between. The CDR3 DNA sequence: TGCGCCAGCAGCTTGGTTCCGGGGACCGTCACAGATACGCAGTATTTT. Its translation is CASSLVPGTVTDTQYF.

This chain connects TRBV18 to TRBJ1-2, with D uncertain. With 6 bases removed from V and 5 bases from J, the gap between germline ends came to 13 bases. The CDR3 runs to 13 residues. Germline-derived CDR1 and CDR2 are KGHSH and LQKENI. The CDR3 loop reads CASSPNQDYGYTF. DNA of the CDR3: TGTGCCAGCTCCCCTAACCAGGATTATGGCTACACCTTC.

The J gene is TRBJ2-7, the V gene TRBV27; D is unclear. The CDR3 contains 13 residues. Germline CDR1 reads MNHEY; CDR2 reads SMNVEV (reference sequence). Trimming took 3 bases from V and 7 from J, leaving 13 bases between them. CDR3 DNA sequence: TGTGCCAGCAGTTTTATTCCTCCGCTGGAGCAGTACTTC. Translation gives CASSFIPPLEQYF.

This clonotype was seen many times. The chain recombines TRBV18 with TRBJ1-3; the D is unclear. CDR3 length: 18 amino acids. V dropped 0 bases and J dropped 0 bases, with 15 bases sitting between them. The germline V gene has CDR1 KGHSH and CDR2 LQKENI. The chain's CDR3 is CASSPPLLRRDSGNTIYF. In DNA form, the CDR3 reads TGTGCCAGCTCACCACCTCTTTTGCGTAGGGACTCTGGAAACACCATATATTTT.

This clonotype was recorded many times. This chain uses TRBV29-1 with TRBJ1-5; no clear D. CDR3 length equals 14 residues. Germline CDR1 reads SQVTM; CDR2 reads ANQGSEA. The V end lost 6 bases, the J end lost 5 bases, and 17 bases lay between the germline ends. CDR3 residues: CSVAPSGIDQPQHF. DNA for the CDR3: TGCAGCGTCGCCCCCAGTGGGATCGATCAGCCCCAGCATTTT.

CDR3 residues: CSALLPRGTEAFF. The CDR3 DNA reads as TGCAGTGCCCTACTCCCTCGGGGCACTGAAGCTTTCTTT. The V call is TRBV20-1, the J call TRBJ1-1, with unresolved D. The germline V and J ends were trimmed by 6 bases and 4 bases, with 15 bases remaining between them. CDR3 size: 13 residues. Germline CDR1 DFQATT, CDR2 SNEGSKA (reference sequence).

This clonotype was seen only a few times. The rearrangement uses TRBV28 and TRBJ2-7; D gene ambiguous. The CDR3 loop spans 12 amino acids. Germline CDR1 is MDHEN and CDR2 is SYDVKM. V was shortened by 5 bases and J by 4 bases, with 9 bases between the two germline ends. The CDR3 sequence is CASSEWVYEQYF. The CDR3 coding sequence is TGTGCCAGCAGTGAGTGGGTTTACGAGCAGTACTTC.

This clonotype was counted ten times or more. V is TRBV18 and J is TRBJ2-7; 8 nucleotides line up with TRBD1. The V gene's germline CDR1 is KGHSH and CDR2 LQKENI. This CDR3 has 17 residues. V gave up 0 bases and J gave up 1 base; unmatched junction bases: 8. CDR3 protein: CASSPPPDRGSSYEQYF. In nucleotides, the CDR3 is TGTGCCAGCTCACCACCCCCTGACAGGGGTAGTTCCTACGAGCAGTACTTC.

The rearrangement joins TRBV15 to TRBJ2-2; TRBD1 matches at 8 bases. Germline V gene data show CDR1 as LNHNV and CDR2 as YYDKDF (reference sequence). Trimming cost V 2 bases and J 4 bases; bases outside gene matches: 6. This CDR3 region has 16 residues. The CDR3 loop is CATSRPDRGGTGELFF. CDR3 sequence (DNA): TGTGCCACCAGCAGACCAGACAGGGGAGGCACCGGGGAGCTGTTTTTT.

The table lists this clonotype with many counts. The chain links TRBV14 to TRBJ2-1, with 9 bases identical to TRBD2. CDR3 length: 16 amino acids. V trimming: 1 base; J trimming: 2 bases; junction bases outside the gene matches: 3. Germline loops: CDR1 SGHDN, CDR2 FVKESK. The CDR3 DNA sequence: TGTGCCAGCAGCCAAGGACGGACTAGCGCCTACAATGAGCAGTTCTTC. Translated, it gives CASSQGRTSAYNEQFF.

The chain employs TRBV9 and TRBJ1-6, with 11 bases aligning to TRBD1. Germline assignment: CDR1 SGDLS and CDR2 YYNGEE. This CDR3 spans 16 amino acids. V shed 0 bases, J shed 9 bases, and the junction held 5 bases outside the gene matches. CDR3 in DNA: TGTGCCAGCAGCGTAGACGGAGGGACAGGGGGTTCACCCCTCCACTTT. It is translated as CASSVDGGTGGSPLHF.

This clonotype was found many times. V is TRBV6-5 and J is TRBJ1-6; the D is unclear. The CDR3 loop spans 17 amino acids. Per germline, CDR1 MNHEY and CDR2 SVGAGI. V was cut by 0 bases and J by 3 bases, with 12 bases left in between. CDR3 loop: CASSYSKRVGYNSPLHF. CDR3 sequence (DNA): TGTGCCAGCAGTTACTCGAAGCGAGTCGGCTATAATTCACCCCTCCACTTT.

The CDR3 DNA sequence: TGTGCCAGCAGCGTAGCCGTCCGGGCCAACGTCCTGACTTTC. As protein: CASSVAVRANVLTF. The V call is TRBV9, the J call TRBJ2-6; D is ambiguous. V gave up 0 bases and J gave up 5 bases, with 6 bases separating them. Germline V gene sequence: CDR1 SGDLS, CDR2 YYNGEE. CDR3 length equals 14 residues.

This clonotype was counted only a few times. This chain links TRBV4-3 with TRBJ2-7; D not certain. CDR1 is LGHNA, CDR2 YSLEER, per germline. This CDR3 region has 14 residues. The V and J ends lost 4 bases and 4 bases respectively, with 14 bases between them. In DNA form, the CDR3 reads TGCGCCAGCAGCCTAAAGTTTTTGGGGTACGAGCAGTACTTC. Its translation is CASSLKFLGYEQYF.